This T cell receptor (beta chain) was sequenced during a study of blood T cell repertoires in COVID-19. Across the study: T cells, B-cell-depleted T cells, or PBMCs supplied cDNA or gDNA.

Here immunoSEQ multiplex PCR was the method, and the copy in TCRdb shows in-frame clones only, minus some. This table has around 95,000 clones, 81% appearing once. J lost 4 bases, V lost 5 bases, and 12 bases had no gene match. This CDR3 has 18 amino acids. The germline gives CDR1 SNHLY, CDR2 FYNNEI. This clone has more than one count but fewer than ten. The sample was peripheral blood. The J gene is TRBJ2-5, the V gene TRBV2; 14 bases are shared with TRBD2. The clonotype was recovered from a woman of 80 years or more with acute or convalescent COVID-19. CDR3: CASSPRLAGGRGLETQYF. In DNA form, the CDR3 reads TGTGCCAGCAGTCCCCGACTAGCGGGGGGGCGAGGCTTAGAGACCCAGTACTTC.